Listed below are T cell receptor beta chains from one sample, sequenced in a study of blood T cell repertoires in COVID-19. The method was immunoSEQ multiplex PCR; TCRdb's version includes in-frame clones alone and lacks a portion of them. Found here are tens of thousands of clones, 89% of them singletons; the top ten hold around 5%. The sample consisted of peripheral blood. The receptors shown here come from an elderly woman with active COVID-19. Both conserved end residues are part of each CDR3. A D gene is named only where the DNA matches it firmly. Size values are once, few and many counts, or a class for expanded clones, and some rows have none.

v_call: TRBV5-1; clone_size: .; j_call: TRBJ2-7; d_call: TRBD2; cdr3_nt: TGCGCCAGCAGCTTGGGGGCGGGAGGGTTCTACGAGCAGTACTTC; cdr3_aa: CASSLGAGGFYEQYF
v_call: TRBV2; clone_size: .; j_call: TRBJ1-3; d_call: .; cdr3_nt: TGTGCCAGCAGTGAGGGGGACATCTCTGGAAACACCATATATTTT; cdr3_aa: CASSEGDISGNTIYF
v_call: TRBV4-2; clone_size: .; j_call: TRBJ1-2; d_call: .; cdr3_nt: TGTGCCAGCAGCCAAGAGGGGGCAGTTACCTATGGCTACACCTTC; cdr3_aa: CASSQEGAVTYGYTF
v_call: TRBV6-2/TRBV6-3; clone_size: .; j_call: TRBJ1-5; d_call: .; cdr3_nt: TGTGCCAGCAGTCCAGGTCGGCTCCAGCATTTT; cdr3_aa: CASSPGRLQHF
v_call: TRBV6-2/TRBV6-3; clone_size: once; j_call: TRBJ2-1; d_call: TRBD2; cdr3_nt: TGTGCCAGCAGCCGGGGACTAGCGGGAAGAACGGATGAGCAGTTCTTC; cdr3_aa: CASSRGLAGRTDEQFF
v_call: TRBV7-6; clone_size: .; j_call: TRBJ2-3; d_call: TRBD2; cdr3_nt: TGTGCCAGCAGCTCCCCGGGACTAGCGGGGGGAGATACGCAGTATTTT; cdr3_aa: CASSSPGLAGGDTQYF
v_call: TRBV7-2; clone_size: .; j_call: TRBJ2-1; d_call: TRBD1; cdr3_nt: TGTGCCAGCAGCTTAAGATGGGACAGGACATACAATGAGCAGTTCTTC; cdr3_aa: CASSLRWDRTYNEQFF
v_call: TRBV6-2/TRBV6-3; clone_size: .; j_call: TRBJ2-2; d_call: TRBD2; cdr3_nt: TGTGCCAGCAGTTACCCCTTAACTAGCGGGACCAACACCGGGGAGCTGTTTTTT; cdr3_aa: CASSYPLTSGTNTGELFF
v_call: TRBV12-5; clone_size: .; j_call: TRBJ1-5; d_call: TRBD1; cdr3_nt: TGTGCTAGTGGTTTGGTTAGGGACAGGGGGTGGGTATATAGCAATCAGCCCCAGCATTTT; cdr3_aa: CASGLVRDRGWVYSNQPQHF
v_call: TRBV3-1/TRBV3-2; clone_size: .; j_call: TRBJ2-7; d_call: .; cdr3_nt: TGTGCCAGCAGCCAAGGGGCAATCGGCGAGCAGTACTTC; cdr3_aa: CASSQGAIGEQYF
v_call: TRBV18; clone_size: .; j_call: TRBJ1-4; d_call: TRBD1; cdr3_nt: TGTGCCAGCTCACCAAGGACAGGGCAAGAAAAACTGTTTTTT; cdr3_aa: CASSPRTGQEKLFF
v_call: TRBV5-5; clone_size: .; j_call: TRBJ1-5; d_call: TRBD1; cdr3_nt: TGTGCCAGCAGCCTGGACAGGGTAGGGCAGCCCCAGCATTTT; cdr3_aa: CASSLDRVGQPQHF
v_call: TRBV7-9; clone_size: .; j_call: TRBJ2-7; d_call: TRBD2; cdr3_nt: TGTGCCAGCAGCGGGCGACTAGCGGGAGACTCCGAGCAGTACTTC; cdr3_aa: CASSGRLAGDSEQYF
v_call: TRBV27; clone_size: .; j_call: TRBJ2-1; d_call: .; cdr3_nt: TGTGCCAGCAGCTACACCACAGGGCCCTACAATGAGCAGTTCTTC; cdr3_aa: CASSYTTGPYNEQFF
v_call: TRBV5-1; clone_size: .; j_call: TRBJ2-5; d_call: TRBD1; cdr3_nt: TGCGCCAGCAGCTTGGGACAGGGGAGGGAGACCCAGTACTTC; cdr3_aa: CASSLGQGRETQYF
v_call: TRBV7-3; clone_size: .; j_call: TRBJ2-1; d_call: TRBD1; cdr3_nt: TGTGCCAGCAGCTCGAGGGACAGGGGGCGAGATAATGAGCAGTTCTTC; cdr3_aa: CASSSRDRGRDNEQFF
v_call: TRBV20-1; clone_size: .; j_call: TRBJ2-3; d_call: TRBD2; cdr3_nt: TGCAGTGCTAGTGGGCTAGCGGGACTCACAGATACGCAGTATTTT; cdr3_aa: CSASGLAGLTDTQYF
v_call: TRBV10-2; clone_size: .; j_call: TRBJ2-7; d_call: TRBD1; cdr3_nt: TGCGCCAGCACCCTCGACAGGGGCATAACCTACGAGCAGTACTTC; cdr3_aa: CASTLDRGITYEQYF